The rows below give T cell receptor beta chains drawn from one sample of a study of Graves' ophthalmopathy and Graves' hyperthyroidism. TCRdb analysed the multiplex PCR reads with MiXCR anew, one entry per CDR3 protein. The sample carries about 600,000 distinct CDR3 sequences, about 35% recorded once. Sequenced material: peripheral blood or thyroid tissue (not recorded which). These TCRs come from an adult man with Graves' hyperthyroidism. CDR3s include the opening cysteine and the closing phenylalanine or tryptophan. The D gene is left open where the match is weak. Expanded clones are given a class, and other clones once, few, many or no size at all.

D gene: NA
clone size: NA
J gene: TRBJ2-7
V gene: TRBV20-1
CDR3 DNA: TGCAGTTCCAGGAGGCAGACCCACGAGCAGTACTTC
CDR3 protein: CSSRRQTHEQYF

D gene: TRBD1
clone size: many
J gene: TRBJ1-2
V gene: TRBV7-2
CDR3 DNA: TGTGCCAGCAGCTTAGTGGGCAGGGGGGACTATGGCTACACCTTC
CDR3 protein: CASSLVGRGDYGYTF

D gene: NA
clone size: NA
J gene: TRBJ2-7
V gene: TRBV24-1
CDR3 DNA: TGTGCCACCAGTGATCCTGCGCGCTACGAGCAGTACTTC
CDR3 protein: CATSDPARYEQYF

D gene: NA
clone size: many
J gene: TRBJ2-7
V gene: TRBV6-6
CDR3 DNA: TGTGCCAGCAGTCGGACCGTCGAGCAGTACTTC
CDR3 protein: CASSRTVEQYF

D gene: NA
clone size: few
J gene: TRBJ1-5
V gene: TRBV7-8
CDR3 DNA: TGTGCCAGCAGTGAACACAGGGATTATAGCAATCAGCCCCAGCATTTT
CDR3 protein: CASSEHRDYSNQPQHF

D gene: NA
clone size: NA
J gene: TRBJ1-6
V gene: TRBV18
CDR3 DNA: TGTGCCAGCTCACCACGCGTGACAGCGACCAATTCACCCCTCCGCTTT
CDR3 protein: CASSPRVTATNSPLRF

D gene: NA
clone size: many
J gene: TRBJ1-3
V gene: TRBV19
CDR3 DNA: TGTGCCAGTAGTATAAGGTCAGGGACGGACACCATATATTTT
CDR3 protein: CASSIRSGTDTIYF

D gene: TRBD1
clone size: NA
J gene: TRBJ2-1
V gene: TRBV20-1
CDR3 DNA: TGCAGTGCTAGGGCGGACAGGGTTAACAATGAGCAGTTCTTC
CDR3 protein: CSARADRVNNEQFF

D gene: NA
clone size: NA
J gene: TRBJ1-4
V gene: TRBV2
CDR3 DNA: TGTGCCAGCAGTGAATTGGCAGATAATGAAAAACTGTTTTTT
CDR3 protein: CASSELADNEKLFF

D gene: NA
clone size: few
J gene: TRBJ1-3
V gene: TRBV7-2
CDR3 DNA: TGTGCCAGCAGCTCCACATCCTCTGGAAACACCATATATTTT
CDR3 protein: CASSSTSSGNTIYF

D gene: NA
clone size: NA
J gene: TRBJ2-7
V gene: TRBV6-1
CDR3 DNA: TGTGCCGTCACGCCACAGAGCTCCTACGAGCAGTACTTC
CDR3 protein: CAVTPQSSYEQYF

D gene: TRBD1
clone size: NA
J gene: TRBJ1-4
V gene: TRBV7-9
CDR3 DNA: TGTGCCGGCAGCTTCCGGGACAGGGCTGCAACTAATGAAAAACTGTTTTTT
CDR3 protein: CAGSFRDRAATNEKLFF

D gene: TRBD1
clone size: once
J gene: TRBJ1-5
V gene: TRBV29-1
CDR3 DNA: TGCAGCGGGACAATGACAGGGGGGGATCAGCCCCAGCATTTT
CDR3 protein: CSGTMTGGDQPQHF

D gene: NA
clone size: many
J gene: TRBJ2-2
V gene: TRBV10-3
CDR3 DNA: TGTGCCACCAGTTCCAGGGCTGACGGGGAGCTGTTTTTT
CDR3 protein: CATSSRADGELFF

D gene: NA
clone size: NA
J gene: TRBJ2-5
V gene: TRBV20-1
CDR3 DNA: TGCAGTGCCCTACGCGGCCCTAGCAATCAGCCCCAGTACTTC
CDR3 protein: CSALRGPSNQPQYF

D gene: TRBD1
clone size: NA
J gene: TRBJ2-7
V gene: TRBV6-5
CDR3 DNA: TGTGCCAGCACTCCCGGGACAGGGAACCACGAGCAGTACTTC
CDR3 protein: CASTPGTGNHEQYF

D gene: TRBD1
clone size: few
J gene: TRBJ2-7
V gene: TRBV6-4
CDR3 DNA: TGTGCCAGCAGTATCGGACAGGCTGTCTACGAGCAGTACTTC
CDR3 protein: CASSIGQAVYEQYF

D gene: NA
clone size: many
J gene: TRBJ2-5
V gene: TRBV6-1
CDR3 DNA: TGTGCCAGCAGTGAACTGAATCCGGGACCCAGGGAGACCCAGTACTTC
CDR3 protein: CASSELNPGPRETQYF

D gene: TRBD2
clone size: few
J gene: TRBJ2-3
V gene: TRBV7-2
CDR3 DNA: TGTGCCAGCAGCTTGGGCGGGACTAGTGGGGGCCAGTATTTT
CDR3 protein: CASSLGGTSGGQYF

D gene: NA
clone size: many
J gene: TRBJ2-7
V gene: TRBV20-1
CDR3 DNA: TGCAGTGCTAGAGATCTAAAGTACGAGCAGTACTTC
CDR3 protein: CSARDLKYEQYF